This is a list of T cell receptor beta chains from one sample in a study of blood T cell dynamics during melanoma immunotherapy. Measured with immunoSEQ multiplex PCR; TCRdb has only the in-frame clones, and not every one. The sample lists some 13,000 clones, around 92% occurring once. The starting material was effector memory CD8+ T cells from blood, obtained from a patient treated with checkpoint blockade. These receptor sequences come from a human donor with melanoma. Both conserved end residues are part of each CDR3.

cdr3_length: 15
j_call: TRBJ2-5
v_call: TRBV7-9
cdr3_aa: CASSPTGTSQETQYF

cdr3_length: 14
j_call: TRBJ2-7
v_call: TRBV2
cdr3_aa: CASSVGHPTYEQYF

cdr3_length: 14
j_call: TRBJ2-5
v_call: TRBV19
cdr3_aa: CASSPGSFQETQYF

cdr3_length: 18
j_call: TRBJ2-1
v_call: TRBV7-9
cdr3_aa: CASSPARGSGISYNEQFF

cdr3_length: 13
j_call: TRBJ2-2
v_call: TRBV9
cdr3_aa: CASSVASTGELFF

cdr3_length: 15
j_call: TRBJ2-7
v_call: TRBV27
cdr3_aa: CASSLYGGAFYEQYF

cdr3_length: 13
j_call: TRBJ2-7
v_call: TRBV5-3
cdr3_aa: CASSLDRSYEQYF

cdr3_length: 12
j_call: TRBJ2-3
v_call: TRBV5-6
cdr3_aa: CASRKTSGPEYF

cdr3_length: 14
j_call: TRBJ1-5
v_call: TRBV6-5
cdr3_aa: CASRLDSSNQPQHF

cdr3_length: 15
j_call: TRBJ2-1
v_call: TRBV6-4
cdr3_aa: CASSETSGSIHEQFF

cdr3_length: 14
j_call: TRBJ2-7
v_call: TRBV19
cdr3_aa: CASSSGGSTYEQYF

cdr3_length: 15
j_call: TRBJ2-1
v_call: TRBV19
cdr3_aa: CASSIDFRGGNEQFF

cdr3_length: 14
j_call: TRBJ2-2
v_call: TRBV19
cdr3_aa: CASSILANTGELFF

cdr3_length: 11
j_call: TRBJ1-1
v_call: TRBV27
cdr3_aa: CASMRSTEAFF

cdr3_length: 14
j_call: TRBJ1-1
v_call: TRBV19
cdr3_aa: CASSPQGAFTEAFF

cdr3_length: 17
j_call: TRBJ1-5
v_call: TRBV27
cdr3_aa: CASSFIAGPDSNQPQHF

cdr3_length: 12
j_call: TRBJ2-7
v_call: TRBV29-1
cdr3_aa: CSVDITGGEQYF

cdr3_length: 17
j_call: TRBJ2-1
v_call: TRBV7-9
cdr3_aa: CASSEGLAGESYNEQFF

cdr3_length: 18
j_call: TRBJ2-6
v_call: TRBV2
cdr3_aa: CASSEDPTVGTGANVLTF

cdr3_length: 17
j_call: TRBJ1-2
v_call: TRBV7-2
cdr3_aa: CASSLAMDLTGPYGYTF